These 23 T cell receptor beta chains were sequenced from one sample in a study of Ad26.COV2.S vaccination and SARS-CoV-2 variants. Indicated treatment: roughly 19 received Ad26.COV2.S at low or high dose, single or two shots; about five received placebo; per-sample allocation not given. Samples were taken on day 63 after the first vaccine or placebo injection. Here immunoSEQ multiplex PCR was the method, and the copy in TCRdb shows in-frame clones only, minus some. The sample lists about 370,000 clones, about 88% occurring once. This sample comprised peripheral blood, obtained in a trial of Ad26.COV2.S vaccine versus placebo. The receptors shown here come from a person aged 18 to 65 who received the Ad26.COV2.S COVID-19 vaccine or a placebo.

This chain links TRBV4-2 with TRBJ2-2, with 8 bases fitting TRBD2. Germline V gene data show CDR1 as LGHNA and CDR2 as YNFKEQ. Trimming cost V 0 bases and J 6 bases; bases outside gene matches: 6. The CDR3 has 16 amino acids. CDR3: CASSQEASGSPGELFF. CDR3 coding DNA: TGTGCCAGCAGCCAAGAGGCGAGCGGGAGCCCCGGGGAGCTGTTTTTT.

The chain joins TRBV28 to TRBJ2-1, with TRBD2 matching over 12 bases. V lost 3 bases to trimming and J lost 6 bases; unmatched junction nucleotides: 3. This CDR3 spans 15 amino acids. Germline CDR1 reads MDHEN; CDR2 reads SYDVKM. The CDR3 loop reads CASSLLTSGSNEQFF. The CDR3 coding sequence is TGTGCCAGCAGTTTGTTGACTAGCGGGAGCAATGAGCAGTTCTTC.

In nucleotides, the CDR3 is TGTGCCATCAGTTTACAGGGTTCCACTGAAGCTTTCTTT. Protein: CAISLQGSTEAFF. This chain joins TRBV10-3 and TRBJ1-1; D perhaps matches TRBD1 (6 bases). Germline V gene data show CDR1 as ENHRY and CDR2 as SYGVKD. V was clipped by 5 bases and J by 4 bases, with 11 bases between them. The CDR3 contains 13 residues.

The chain couples TRBV6-2 or TRBV6-3 to TRBJ1-6; no definite D call. The germline gives CDR1 MNHEY, CDR2 SVGEGT. This CDR3 contains 15 residues. The V end was cut by 0 bases, the J end by 7 bases, with 10 bases between. The chain's CDR3 is CASSYSGRLNSPLHF. The CDR3 DNA follows: TGTGCCAGCAGTTACTCAGGCCGGCTGAATTCACCCCTCCACTTT.

The rearrangement joins TRBV6-6 to TRBJ1-2, with D hard to call. The germline V and J ends were trimmed by 5 bases and 2 bases, with 9 bases remaining between them. Germline-derived CDR1 and CDR2 are MNHNY and SVGAGI (reference sequence). There are 13 residues in the CDR3. The CDR3 region is CASSQAGNYGYTF. The CDR3 DNA reads TGTGCCAGCAGTCAAGCAGGCAACTATGGCTACACCTTC.

The gene calls are TRBV5-1 and TRBJ2-7; 7 nucleotides align to TRBD2. J lost 9 bases, V lost 7 bases, and 19 bases had no gene match. Germline lookup yields CDR1 SGHRS and CDR2 YFSETQ. The CDR3 sequence is 15 residues long. The DNA for the CDR3 is TGCGCCAGCGGATCACGGGCGGGAGACCCCTCCCGGCAGTACTTC. Its protein is CASGSRAGDPSRQYF.

The J gene is TRBJ2-5, the V gene TRBV28; D is unresolved. The CDR3 totals 12 residues. Trimming removed 7 bases at V and 5 bases at J, with 11 bases between. Germline values: CDR1 MDHEN, CDR2 SYDVKM. The CDR3 region has the DNA TGTGCCAGCACCTCCGCAATGGAGACCCAGTACTTC. This encodes CASTSAMETQYF.

This clone appeared once. The chain employs TRBV18 and TRBJ1-4; D gene ambiguous. CDR3 length: 13 residues. CDR1 KGHSH and CDR2 LQKENI come from the germline V gene. V lost 2 bases and J lost 7, with 8 bases in between. The CDR3: CASSPVGSEKLFF. In DNA, the CDR3 is TGTGCCAGCTCACCAGTAGGGTCTGAAAAACTGTTTTTT.

The rearrangement links TRBV28 to TRBJ2-5, with 8 bases that match TRBD2. CDR1 and CDR2 from the germline V gene are MDHEN and SYDVKM. Unmatched junction bases numbered 13, after V lost 3 bases and J lost 1 base. The CDR3 consists of 18 residues. The CDR3 nucleotides are TGTGCCAGCAGTTTTAACCCTAGTGGGAGCGGGGGCCAAGAGACCCAGTACTTC. Translating gives CASSFNPSGSGGQETQYF.

The chain links TRBV7-8 to TRBJ2-3; tentatively, D is TRBD1 (5 bases). In germline, CDR1 is SGHVS, CDR2 FQNEAQ. V shed 1 base and J shed 4 bases, with 12 bases lying between them. This CDR3 is 15 amino acids long. The CDR3 is CASSLEGAQPDTQYF. CDR3 nucleotide sequence: TGTGCCAGCAGCTTAGAAGGGGCGCAGCCAGATACGCAGTATTTT. Drawing the rest from reference TRBV7-8 and TRBJ2-3, the complete variable domain is GAGVSQSPRYKVAKRGQDVALRCDPISGHVSLFWYQQALGQGPEFLTYFQNEAQLDKSGLPSDRFFAERPEGSVSTLKIQRTQQEDSAVYLCASSLEGAQPDTQYFGPGTRLTVL.

This chain uses TRBV7-2 with TRBJ1-2; D perhaps matches TRBD1 (5 bases). V lost 4 bases, J lost 5 bases, and 14 bases lay in between. The CDR3 contains 14 residues. The V gene's germline CDR1 is SGHTA and CDR2 FQGNSA. CDR3 residues: CASSSGRGSYGYTF. The CDR3 bases are TGTGCCAGCAGCTCAGGGCGTGGGTCTTATGGCTACACCTTC.

The chain links TRBV19 to TRBJ1-5; a weak D match, TRBD1 (5 bases). Germline CDR1 is LNHDA and CDR2 is SQIVND (reference sequence). This CDR3 is built from 17 residues. V lost 6 bases, J lost 4 bases, and 22 bases lay in between. The DNA for the CDR3 is TGTGCCAGTAGCACTTGGGAGGGCCAGGGATTTAATCAGCCCCAGCATTTT. It codes for CASSTWEGQGFNQPQHF.

The chain links TRBV5-1 to TRBJ2-3, with D unresolved. The CDR3 covers 16 residues. Germline V gene lookup returns CDR1 SGHRS and CDR2 YFSETQ. V lost 4 bases to trimming and J lost 1 base, with 16 bases between them. CDR3 in DNA: TGCGCCAGCAGCCCCGGGTTGGACGGACGCACAGATACGCAGTATTTT. Its translation is CASSPGLDGRTDTQYF.

V is TRBV5-4 and J is TRBJ1-2; 7 positions match TRBD1. Trimming removed 3 bases from V and 3 bases from J; junction bases left unmatched: 5. Germline-derived CDR1 and CDR2 are SGHNT and YYREEE (reference sequence). The CDR3 is 14 residues long. The CDR3 DNA reads TGTGCCAGCAGCTCCATAGACAGGGACTATGGCTACACCTTC. This encodes CASSSIDRDYGYTF.

This clone was seen only a few times. This chain links TRBV29-1 with TRBJ1-1, with D perhaps TRBD1 (6 bases). The V and J ends lost 3 bases and 8 bases respectively, with 16 bases between them. The CDR3 totals 13 residues. Germline CDR1 SQVTM, CDR2 ANQGSEA. The CDR3 is CSVDQGTGTEAFF. DNA of the CDR3: TGCAGCGTTGATCAGGGGACGGGTACGGAAGCTTTCTTT.

This clone has a handful of counts. V usage is TRBV11-3 and J usage is TRBJ2-7; TRBD2 agrees at 7 bases. V shed 1 base and J 5 bases; nucleotides not matched to a gene: 5. The V gene's germline CDR1 is SGHNT and CDR2 YENEEA. This CDR3 is built from 14 residues. The CDR3 reads CASSLGWGRDEQYF. The CDR3 DNA is TGTGCCAGCAGCTTAGGTTGGGGGAGGGACGAGCAGTACTTC.

The rearrangement uses TRBV15 and TRBJ2-5; tentatively, D is TRBD2 (6 bases). Germline lookup yields CDR1 LNHNV and CDR2 YYDKDF (reference sequence). This CDR3 is 15 amino acids long. Trimming took off 0 bases at V and 2 bases at J, with 10 bases between the two ends. The CDR3 here is CATSREGGIQETQYF. In DNA form, the CDR3 reads TGTGCCACCAGCAGAGAGGGGGGAATTCAAGAGACCCAGTACTTC. Complete variable domain (other parts from reference TRBV15 and TRBJ2-5): DAMVIQNPRYQVTQFGKPVTLSCSQTLNHNVMYWYQQKSSQAPKLLFHYYDKDFNNEADTPDNFQSRRPNTSFCFLDIRSPGLGDTAMYLCATSREGGIQETQYFGPGTRLLVL.

The CDR3 spells CASSLVGGAHTDTQYF. The CDR3 DNA reads as TGCGCCAGCAGCTTGGTAGGGGGCGCACACACAGATACGCAGTATTTT. The rearrangement uses TRBV5-1 and TRBJ2-3; the match to TRBD1 covers 7 bases. CDR1 and CDR2 from the germline V gene are SGHRS and YFSETQ. V shed 0 bases and J 2 bases; nucleotides not matched to a gene: 6. The CDR3 runs to 16 residues.

This sequence joins TRBV7-2 and TRBJ1-1, with 7 bases aligning to TRBD1. Germline trimming cut 6 bases from V and 3 bases from J; bases unmatched to any gene: 10. The CDR3 has 15 amino acids. CDR1 is SGHTA, CDR2 FQGNSA, per germline. Here the CDR3 reads CASSPWRGLYTEAFF. The CDR3 DNA follows: TGTGCCAGCAGTCCGTGGAGGGGGCTTTACACTGAAGCTTTCTTT.

The V and J genes are TRBV4-1 and TRBJ2-7; D is possibly TRBD1 (5 bases). CDR1 is MGHRA, CDR2 YSYEKL, per germline. The V gene lost 1 base and the J gene lost 4 bases, with 17 bases spanning the gap. There are 16 residues in the CDR3. CDR3 loop: CASSQGVVGRIYEQYF. The CDR3 DNA reads TGCGCCAGCAGCCAAGGGGTCGTGGGGCGTATTTACGAGCAGTACTTC.

This clone was picked up one time. The chain has TRBV28 and TRBJ2-7, with D unclear. With 4 bases removed from V and 4 bases from J, the gap between germline ends came to 11 bases. CDR1 and CDR2 from the germline V gene are MDHEN and SYDVKM. This CDR3 has 13 residues. CDR3 bases: TGTGCCAGCAGTTCAGGACGTCTATACGAGCAGTACTTC. Translating gives CASSSGRLYEQYF. Looking up the rest from reference TRBV28 and TRBJ2-7 gives the full variable domain: DVKVTQSSRYLVKRTGEKVFLECVQDMDHENMFWYRQDPGLGLRLIYFSYDVKMKEKGDIPEGYSVSREKKERFSLILESASTNQTSMYLCASSSGRLYEQYFGPGTRLTVT.

The rearrangement links TRBV10-1 to TRBJ2-5; 9 bases are shared with TRBD1. The CDR3 sequence is 19 residues long. Germline lookup yields CDR1 WNHNN and CDR2 SYGVQD (reference sequence). The J segment lost 0 bases and the V segment lost 2 bases, leaving 13 bases of the junction unmatched. CDR3 DNA sequence: TGCGCCAGCAGTGAGGGGGACAGGGAGGACCCAGAGTACCAAGAGACCCAGTACTTC. Residues: CASSEGDREDPEYQETQYF.

The CDR3 is CASSLDPGGSSYNEQFF. The DNA of the CDR3 is TGTGCCAGCAGCTTGGACCCCGGGGGGAGCTCCTACAATGAGCAGTTCTTC. This chain joins TRBV5-6 and TRBJ2-1; 7 bases map to TRBD2. Germline CDR1 reads SGHDT; CDR2 reads YYEEEE. Losses at the gene ends were 0 bases for V and 0 bases for J; bases not matched to a gene: 6. There are 17 residues in the CDR3.